This TCR beta chain was identified during a study of shared clonotypes between healthy human individuals. Study information: Plates per donor: three CD4 naive, three CD4 memory, two CD8 naive, one CD8 memory.

TCRdb's table, derived via immunoSEQ multiplex PCR, lists solely in-frame clones and lacks some. The sample shows under 850,000 clones, 90% to 95% of them seen only once. Concerning this clone itself: Its antigen remains unknown.

Study findings and constraints: Generation probability values for non-shared clonotypes were lower than those for clonotypes shared by all four donors. Naive subsets typically showed greater estimated richness than memory subsets.

Positively selected for CCR7, the CD45RO-negative cells used as naive CD8 cells excluded terminally differentiated effector memory CD45RA+ cells. This receptor was taken from a man under 40 in good health. Sequencing used naive CD8+ T cells sorted from blood.

The CDR3 spells CASSQGVSKAGAFF. The DNA for the CDR3 is TGCGCCAGCAGCCAAGGGGTTTCGAAAGCAGGGGCTTTCTTT. The V gene is TRBV4-3, the J gene TRBJ1-1; possible D gene TRBD1, 5 bases. V lost 1 base, J lost 11 bases, and 17 bases lay in between. Germline CDR1 LGHNA, CDR2 YSLEER. CDR3 length equals 14 residues.